This is a list of T cell receptor beta chains from one sample in a study of neurological immune-mediated disorders. MiXCR, run by TCRdb on the 5' RACE reads, gives a single entry per CDR3 protein. The table has more than 40,000 distinct CDR3 sequences, around 3.3% seen once. Sequences were obtained from PBMCs. These TCRs come from a woman aged 45-59 years with multiple sclerosis. Both conserved end residues are part of each CDR3. Each record gives: V gene, CDR3 length, CDR3 protein.

V: TRBV6-1; length: 16; CDR3: CASSRDGTFRTGELFF
V: TRBV28; length: 18; CDR3: CASSFSGQTSGSTDTQYF
V: TRBV7-2; length: 12; CDR3: CASSPLVSEQFF
V: TRBV20-1; length: 13; CDR3: CSARRHDNTEAFF
V: TRBV20-1; length: 14; CDR3: CSARRGLNTGELFF
V: TRBV11-1; length: 17; CDR3: CASSPSTSGGPYNEQFF
V: TRBV5-1; length: 16; CDR3: CASSLLQRGNQETQYF
V: TRBV12-3/TRBV12-4; length: 13; CDR3: CASSLSRGTEAFF
V: TRBV6-5; length: 12; CDR3: CASKGGGEKLFF
V: TRBV5-1; length: 14; CDR3: CASSWTGGTGELFF
V: TRBV15; length: 18; CDR3: CATTDDSTLGGSYNEQFF
V: TRBV20-1; length: 12; CDR3: CSAREREYEQYF
V: TRBV5-1; length: 15; CDR3: CASSPKTTGNTEAFF
V: TRBV29-1; length: 15; CDR3: CSVASPGQGRETQYF
V: TRBV5-1; length: 11; CDR3: CASSLRNEQFF
V: TRBV12-3/TRBV12-4; length: 15; CDR3: CASSPSRDINYGYTF
V: TRBV5-1; length: 14; CDR3: CASSAGRILYGYTF
V: TRBV9; length: 12; CDR3: CASSVARGPLHF
V: TRBV2; length: 14; CDR3: CASSEGVGSYGYTF
V: TRBV5-1; length: 15; CDR3: CASSGTSGRYNEQFF
V: TRBV20-1; length: 15; CDR3: CSANRELGMNTEAFF
V: TRBV20-1; length: 12; CDR3: CSARVRGYEQYF
V: TRBV27; length: 15; CDR3: CASSFRTGGVYGYTF
V: TRBV7-6; length: 13; CDR3: CASSLPGLAQQYF
V: TRBV10-3; length: 17; CDR3: CAISESPLTGGRYGYTF
V: TRBV5-1; length: 11; CDR3: CASTLEETQYF
V: TRBV5-1; length: 15; CDR3: CASSLAGRGIYEQYF
V: TRBV20-1; length: 12; CDR3: CSANPNSYEQYF
V: TRBV5-1; length: 14; CDR3: CASSLGAGLYEQYF
V: TRBV11-1; length: 15; CDR3: CASSQLLAGADTQYF
V: TRBV5-6; length: 14; CDR3: CASSLDRRGSTLNF
V: TRBV12-3/TRBV12-4; length: 13; CDR3: CASSLRGRETQYF
V: TRBV5-1; length: 17; CDR3: CASSLRAGGTNTGELFF
V: TRBV12-3/TRBV12-4; length: 11; CDR3: CASSFMETQYF
V: TRBV7-2; length: 12; CDR3: CASRARGNEQFF
V: TRBV20-1; length: 14; CDR3: CSATGVGQYNEQFF
V: TRBV5-1; length: 17; CDR3: CASSLEQRGGFSDTQYF
V: TRBV27; length: 16; CDR3: CASSPAGFSSYNEQFF
V: TRBV28; length: 17; CDR3: CASSPATHRAGGYEQYF
V: TRBV6-6; length: 15; CDR3: CASSRIGGLNSTLNF
V: TRBV6-6; length: 17; CDR3: CASSYVLGGGRDTEAFF
V: TRBV20-1; length: 13; CDR3: CSAHPSGVETQYF
V: TRBV27; length: 14; CDR3: CASRAVSGANVLTF
V: TRBV15; length: 17; CDR3: CATSRDPPGQGNQPQHF
V: TRBV6-5; length: 13; CDR3: CASSWGQHNEQFF
V: TRBV6-5; length: 18; CDR3: CASSYSGTGVSSYNEQFF
V: TRBV9; length: 14; CDR3: CASSVGGSGNEQFF